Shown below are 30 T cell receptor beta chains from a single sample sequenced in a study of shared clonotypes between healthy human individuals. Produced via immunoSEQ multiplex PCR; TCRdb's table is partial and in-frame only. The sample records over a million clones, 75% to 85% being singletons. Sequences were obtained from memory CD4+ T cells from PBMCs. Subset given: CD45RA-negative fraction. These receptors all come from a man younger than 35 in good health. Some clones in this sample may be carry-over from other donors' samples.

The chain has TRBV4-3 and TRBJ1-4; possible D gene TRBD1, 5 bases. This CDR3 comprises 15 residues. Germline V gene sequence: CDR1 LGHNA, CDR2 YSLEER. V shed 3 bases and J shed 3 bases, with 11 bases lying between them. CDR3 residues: CASSQGVGANEKLFF. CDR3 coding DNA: TGCGCCAGCAGCCAGGGGGTAGGAGCTAATGAAAAACTGTTTTTT.

Written as DNA, the CDR3 is TGTGCCAGCAAGAAGTCAGGACTCATACCAACAAAATCAGATACGCAGTATTTT. It codes for CASKKSGLIPTKSDTQYF. This chain uses TRBV2 with TRBJ2-3; D may be TRBD2 (5 bases). The ends were cut back, 7 bases at V and 4 bases at J, with 27 bases in the middle. Germline CDR1 and CDR2: SNHLY and FYNNEI. This CDR3 is built from 18 residues.

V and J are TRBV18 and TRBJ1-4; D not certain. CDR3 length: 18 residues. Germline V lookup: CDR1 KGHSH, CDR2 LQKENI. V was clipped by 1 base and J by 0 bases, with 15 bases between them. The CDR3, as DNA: TGTGCCAGCTCACCACTGACATGGGTGGAAACAACTAATGAAAAACTGTTTTTT. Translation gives CASSPLTWVETTNEKLFF.

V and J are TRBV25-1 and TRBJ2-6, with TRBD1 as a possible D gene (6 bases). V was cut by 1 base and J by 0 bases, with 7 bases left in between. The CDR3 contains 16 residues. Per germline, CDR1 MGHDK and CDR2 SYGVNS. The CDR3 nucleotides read TGTGCCAGCAGTGAATTCAGGGGCTCTGGGGCCAACGTCCTGACTTTC. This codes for CASSEFRGSGANVLTF.

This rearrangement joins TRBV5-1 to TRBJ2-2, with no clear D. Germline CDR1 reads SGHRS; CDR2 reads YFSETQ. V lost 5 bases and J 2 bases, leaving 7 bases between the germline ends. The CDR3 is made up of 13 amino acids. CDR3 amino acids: CASRPVNTGELFF. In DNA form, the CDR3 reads TGCGCCAGCAGACCTGTAAACACCGGGGAGCTGTTTTTT.

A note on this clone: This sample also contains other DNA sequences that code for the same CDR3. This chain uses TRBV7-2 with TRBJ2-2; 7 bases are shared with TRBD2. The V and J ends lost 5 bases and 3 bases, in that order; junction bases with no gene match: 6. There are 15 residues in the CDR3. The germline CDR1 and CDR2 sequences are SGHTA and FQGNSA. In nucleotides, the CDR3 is TGTGCCAGCAGCCCTCGGACTAGTTACACCGGGGAGCTGTTTTTT. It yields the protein CASSPRTSYTGELFF.

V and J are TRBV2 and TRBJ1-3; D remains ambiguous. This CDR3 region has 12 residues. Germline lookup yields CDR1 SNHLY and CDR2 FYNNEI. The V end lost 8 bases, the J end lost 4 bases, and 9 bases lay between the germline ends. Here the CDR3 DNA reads TGTGCCAGCCAAGGGTCCGGAAACACCATATATTTT. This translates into CASQGSGNTIYF.

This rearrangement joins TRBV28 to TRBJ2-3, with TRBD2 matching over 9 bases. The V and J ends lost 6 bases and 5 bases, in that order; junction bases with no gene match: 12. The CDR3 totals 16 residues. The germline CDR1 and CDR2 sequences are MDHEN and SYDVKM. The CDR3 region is CASSRPIAGVVDTQYF. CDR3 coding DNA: TGTGCCAGCAGCCGTCCCATAGCGGGAGTGGTAGATACGCAGTATTTT.

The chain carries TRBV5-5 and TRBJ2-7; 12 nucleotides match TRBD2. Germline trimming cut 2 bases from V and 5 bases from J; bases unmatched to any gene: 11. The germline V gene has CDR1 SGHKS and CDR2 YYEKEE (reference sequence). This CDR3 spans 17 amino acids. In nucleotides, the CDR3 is TGTGCCAGCAGCTTTAGGACTAGCGGGATATCTCCCCACGAGCAGTACTTC. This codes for CASSFRTSGISPHEQYF.

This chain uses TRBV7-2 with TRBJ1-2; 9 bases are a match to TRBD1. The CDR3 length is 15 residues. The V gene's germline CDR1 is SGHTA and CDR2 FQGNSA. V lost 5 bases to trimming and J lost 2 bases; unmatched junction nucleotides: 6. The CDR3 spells CASSLGTGQNYGYTF. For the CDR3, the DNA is TGTGCCAGCAGCCTCGGGACAGGGCAGAACTATGGCTACACCTTC.

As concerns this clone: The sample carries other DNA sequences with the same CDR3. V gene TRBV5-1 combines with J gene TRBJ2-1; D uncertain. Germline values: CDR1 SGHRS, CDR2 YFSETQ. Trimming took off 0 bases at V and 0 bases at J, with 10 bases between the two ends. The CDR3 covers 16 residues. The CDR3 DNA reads TGCGCCAGCAGCTTGGAGGCGTCTAGCTCCTACAATGAGCAGTTCTTC. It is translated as CASSLEASSSYNEQFF.

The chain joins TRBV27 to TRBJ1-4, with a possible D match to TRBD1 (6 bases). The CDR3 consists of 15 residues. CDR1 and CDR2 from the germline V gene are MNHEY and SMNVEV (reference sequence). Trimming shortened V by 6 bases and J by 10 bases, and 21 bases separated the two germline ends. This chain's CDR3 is CASRDGGVFGGKLFF. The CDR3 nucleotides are TGTGCCAGCAGGGATGGGGGCGTATTCGGGGGAAAACTGTTTTTT.

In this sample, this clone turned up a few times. The CDR3 nucleotides read TGTGCCAGCACCACCCTGGCAGGAAACACCATATATTTT. Translation gives CASTTLAGNTIYF. The genes are TRBV28 and TRBJ1-3; D is undetermined. V lost 7 bases to trimming and J lost 4 bases, with 11 bases between them. The CDR3 is 13 residues long. CDR1 and CDR2 from the germline V gene are MDHEN and SYDVKM.

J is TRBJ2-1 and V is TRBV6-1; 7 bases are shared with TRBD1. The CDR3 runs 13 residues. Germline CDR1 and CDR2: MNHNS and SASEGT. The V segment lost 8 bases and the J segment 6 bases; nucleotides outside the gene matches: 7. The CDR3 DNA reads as TGTGCCAGCGCCGGGACAGACATCAATGAGCAGTTCTTC. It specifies CASAGTDINEQFF.

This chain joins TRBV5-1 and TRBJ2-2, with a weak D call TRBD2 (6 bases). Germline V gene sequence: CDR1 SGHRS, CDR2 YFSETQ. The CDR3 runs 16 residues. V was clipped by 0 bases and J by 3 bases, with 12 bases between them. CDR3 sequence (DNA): TGCGCCAGCAGCTTGGGGGCTAGCGCTCACACCGGGGAGCTGTTTTTT. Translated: CASSLGASAHTGELFF.

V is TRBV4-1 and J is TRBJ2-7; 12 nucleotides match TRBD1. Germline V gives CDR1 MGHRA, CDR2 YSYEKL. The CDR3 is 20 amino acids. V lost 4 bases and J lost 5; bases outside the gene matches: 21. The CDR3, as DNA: TGCGCCAGCAGCCCCCTAAGGATCTTTGCGGGGGACAGGGGGCCCCACGAGCAGTACTTC. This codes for CASSPLRIFAGDRGPHEQYF.

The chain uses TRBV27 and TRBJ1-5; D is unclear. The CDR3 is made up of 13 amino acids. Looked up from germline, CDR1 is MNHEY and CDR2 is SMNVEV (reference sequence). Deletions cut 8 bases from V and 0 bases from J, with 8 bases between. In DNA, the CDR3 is TGTGCCAGCGCTGATAATAGCAATCAGCCCCAGCATTTT. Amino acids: CASADNSNQPQHF.

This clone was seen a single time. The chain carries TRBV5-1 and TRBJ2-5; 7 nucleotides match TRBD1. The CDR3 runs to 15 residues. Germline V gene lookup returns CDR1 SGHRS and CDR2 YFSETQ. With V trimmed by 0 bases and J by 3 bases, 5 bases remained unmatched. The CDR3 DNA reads TGCGCCAGCAGCTTGGAGGGGGCTAAGGAAGAGACCCAGTACTTC. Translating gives CASSLEGAKEETQYF.

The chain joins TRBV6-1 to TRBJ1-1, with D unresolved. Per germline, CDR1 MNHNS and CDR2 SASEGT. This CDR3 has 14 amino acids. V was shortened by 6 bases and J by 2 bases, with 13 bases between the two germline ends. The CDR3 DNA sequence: TGTGCCAGCAGCTCGAGGGAAGGAAACACTGAAGCTTTCTTT. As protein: CASSSREGNTEAFF.

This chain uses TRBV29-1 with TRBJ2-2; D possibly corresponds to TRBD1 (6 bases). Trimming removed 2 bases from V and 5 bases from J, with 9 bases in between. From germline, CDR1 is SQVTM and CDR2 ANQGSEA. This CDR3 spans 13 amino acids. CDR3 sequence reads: CSVESQGTGELFF. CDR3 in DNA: TGCAGCGTTGAAAGTCAGGGGACCGGGGAGCTGTTTTTT.

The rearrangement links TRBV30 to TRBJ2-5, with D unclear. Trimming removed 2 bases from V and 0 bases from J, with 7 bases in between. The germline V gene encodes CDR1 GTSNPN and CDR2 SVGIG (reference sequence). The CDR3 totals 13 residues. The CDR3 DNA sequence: TGTGCCTGGAGTCTTCTCGACCAAGAGACCCAGTACTTC. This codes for CAWSLLDQETQYF.

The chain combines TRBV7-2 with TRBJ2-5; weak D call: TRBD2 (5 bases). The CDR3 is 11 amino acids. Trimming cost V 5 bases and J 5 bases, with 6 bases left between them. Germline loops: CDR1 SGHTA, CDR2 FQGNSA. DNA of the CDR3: TGTGCCAGCAGCCCGGGGGAGACCCAGTACTTC. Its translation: CASSPGETQYF.

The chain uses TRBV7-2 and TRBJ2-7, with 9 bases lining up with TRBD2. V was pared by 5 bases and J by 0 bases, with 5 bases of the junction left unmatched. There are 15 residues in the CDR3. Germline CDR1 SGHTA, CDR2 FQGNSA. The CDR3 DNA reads TGTGCCAGCAGCCTCCCTAGCGGGAACTCCTACGAGCAGTACTTC. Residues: CASSLPSGNSYEQYF.

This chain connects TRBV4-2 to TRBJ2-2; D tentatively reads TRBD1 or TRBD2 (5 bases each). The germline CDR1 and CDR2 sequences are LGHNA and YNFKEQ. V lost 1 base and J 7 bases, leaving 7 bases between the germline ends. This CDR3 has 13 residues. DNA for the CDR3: TGTGCCAGCAGCCAAGCTGGGGGCGGGGAGCTGTTTTTT. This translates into CASSQAGGGELFF.

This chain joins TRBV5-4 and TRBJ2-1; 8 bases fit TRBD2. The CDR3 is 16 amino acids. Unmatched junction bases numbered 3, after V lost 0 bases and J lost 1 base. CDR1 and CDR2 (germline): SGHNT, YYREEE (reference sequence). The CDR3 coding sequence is TGTGCCAGCAGCTTGGCCGGGACTAGGTCCTACAATGAGCAGTTCTTC. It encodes CASSLAGTRSYNEQFF.

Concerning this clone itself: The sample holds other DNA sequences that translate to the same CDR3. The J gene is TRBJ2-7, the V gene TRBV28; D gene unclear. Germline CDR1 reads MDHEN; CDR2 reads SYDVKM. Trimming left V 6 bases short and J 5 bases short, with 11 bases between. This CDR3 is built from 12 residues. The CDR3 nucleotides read TGTGCCAGCAGCCCCCGGCTCCACGAGCAGTACTTC. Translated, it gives CASSPRLHEQYF.

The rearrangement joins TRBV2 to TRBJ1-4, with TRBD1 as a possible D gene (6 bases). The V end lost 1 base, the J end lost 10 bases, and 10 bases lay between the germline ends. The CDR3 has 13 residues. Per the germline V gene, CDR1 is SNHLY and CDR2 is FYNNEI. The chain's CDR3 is CASSEDRAGKLFF. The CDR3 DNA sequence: TGTGCCAGCAGTGAAGACAGGGCCGGAAAACTGTTTTTT.

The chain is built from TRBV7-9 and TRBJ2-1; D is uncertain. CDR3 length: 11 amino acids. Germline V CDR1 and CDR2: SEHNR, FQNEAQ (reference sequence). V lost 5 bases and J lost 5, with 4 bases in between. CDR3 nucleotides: TGTGCCAGCAGCCCGGACAATGAGCAGTTCTTC. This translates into CASSPDNEQFF.

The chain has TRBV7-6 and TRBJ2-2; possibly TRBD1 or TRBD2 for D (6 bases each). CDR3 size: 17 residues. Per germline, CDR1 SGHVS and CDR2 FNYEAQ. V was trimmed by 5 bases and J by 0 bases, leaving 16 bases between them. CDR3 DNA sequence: TGTGCCAGCAGCCTCCGCCCGGGGGCCACGAACACCGGGGAGCTGTTTTTT. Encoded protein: CASSLRPGATNTGELFF. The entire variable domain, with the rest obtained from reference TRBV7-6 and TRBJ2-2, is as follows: GAGVSQSPRYKVTKRGQDVALRCDPISGHVSLYWYRQALGQGPEFLTYFNYEAQQDKSGLPNDRFSAERPEGSISTLTIQRTEQRDSAMYRCASSLRPGATNTGELFFGEGSRLTVL.

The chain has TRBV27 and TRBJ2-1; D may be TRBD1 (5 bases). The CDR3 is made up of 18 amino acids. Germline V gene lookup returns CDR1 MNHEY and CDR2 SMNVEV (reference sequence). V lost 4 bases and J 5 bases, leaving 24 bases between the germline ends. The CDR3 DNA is TGTGCCAGCAGTTCACTGATCACTTGGAGACAGTATGACAATGAGCAGTTCTTC. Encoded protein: CASSSLITWRQYDNEQFF.